The clone carrying this T cell receptor (beta chain) has at least ten counts. The entry originates in a study of spatial heterogeneity in lung cancer. The CDR3 loop spans 14 amino acids. With 3 bases removed from V and 8 bases from J, the gap between germline ends came to 13 bases. Germline CDR1 and CDR2: KGHDR and SFDVKD. TCRdb fed the 5' RACE reads into MiXCR, producing one record per CDR3 protein. The profile covers around 27,000 distinct CDR3 sequences, with 5% to 6.5% appearing a single time and roughly a fifth taken by the ten largest. This sample's time point: blood at routine non-recurrence follow-up after resection. Unsorted whole RNA of tumor, nontumor lung or frozen PBMC was sequenced.

V usage is TRBV24-1 and J usage is TRBJ2-1; TRBD1 or TRBD2 may be the D gene (6 bases each). The material was PBMCs, obtained at follow-up. The sequence came from a male donor with early-stage non-small cell lung cancer. CDR3 amino acids: CATSDQLGGDEQFF. The CDR3 region has the DNA TGTGCCACCAGTGATCAACTCGGGGGCGATGAGCAGTTCTTC.